The 14 T cell receptor beta chains in this list originate from one sample, sequenced in a study of human T cells and chemical hapten exposure. Time point of the sample: pre-sensitization, week 0. Regarding treatment: therapeutic diphenylcyclopropenone sensitization with weekly scalp DPC. TCRdb analysed the RACE reads with MiXCR anew, one entry per CDR3 protein. The repertoire holds approximately 370,000 distinct CDR3 sequences, with around 5.5% as singletons. The sequences come from whole blood, collected in connection with sensitization to the hapten diphenylcyclopropenone (DPC). All receptors come from a woman between 18 and 29 years old with alopecia areata. Some clones in this sample may be carry-over from other donors' samples.

A few counts support this clonotype. This rearrangement joins TRBV6-2 or TRBV6-3 to TRBJ2-3; D uncertain. Germline assignment: CDR1 MNHEY and CDR2 SVGEGT. This CDR3 is built from 15 residues. Trimming left V 5 bases short and J 6 bases short, with 18 bases between. The chain's CDR3 is CASSSVLLPFDTQYF. CDR3 in DNA: TGTGCCAGCAGTAGCGTGTTACTTCCATTTGATACGCAGTATTTT.

This clonotype came up a few times. This chain uses TRBV9 with TRBJ1-2; TRBD1 might be the D (6 bases). Per germline, CDR1 SGDLS and CDR2 YYNGEE. The V end was cut by 2 bases, the J end by 4 bases, with 9 bases between. The CDR3 extends over 13 amino acids. The CDR3 nucleotides are TGTGCCAGCAGCGTGGGGGGGCCCTATGGCTACACCTTC. Residues: CASSVGGPYGYTF.

This chain joins TRBV11-3 and TRBJ1-1; no firm D call. This CDR3 is built from 14 residues. Germline-derived CDR1 and CDR2 are SGHNT and YENEEA. V was shortened by 0 bases and J by 2 bases, with 7 bases between the two germline ends. The CDR3 bases are TGTGCCAGCAGCTTAGACCACCTTAACACTGAAGCTTTCTTT. It codes for CASSLDHLNTEAFF.

This clonotype was seen only a few times. The V call is TRBV5-1, the J call TRBJ2-5; D is unresolved. The CDR3 is 15 residues long. Trimming removed 0 bases at V and 0 bases at J, with 9 bases between. The germline V gene has CDR1 SGHRS and CDR2 YFSETQ. The CDR3 DNA sequence: TGCGCCAGCAGCTTGGGACGGATGTACCAAGAGACCCAGTACTTC. Amino acids: CASSLGRMYQETQYF.

The chain combines TRBV4-3 with TRBJ2-7, with D unclear. This CDR3 spans 14 amino acids. Germline CDR1 is LGHNA and CDR2 is YSLEER. The V gene lost 0 bases and the J gene lost 2 bases, with 8 bases spanning the gap. Here the CDR3 DNA reads TGCGCCAGCAGCCAAGATTACGGACCCTACGAGCAGTACTTC. It specifies CASSQDYGPYEQYF.

This clonotype was counted a few times. The J gene is TRBJ2-3, the V gene TRBV6-4; TRBD2 matches at 9 bases. This CDR3 has 16 residues. Germline V gene sequence: CDR1 MRHNA, CDR2 SNTAGT. The J segment lost 1 base and the V segment lost 4 bases, leaving 6 bases of the junction unmatched. CDR3 in amino acids: CASSARLAEGTDTQYF. CDR3 nucleotide sequence: TGTGCCAGCAGTGCCCGACTAGCGGAGGGCACAGATACGCAGTATTTT.

The sample holds many counts of this clonotype. V gene TRBV2 combines with J gene TRBJ1-1, with D uncertain. The CDR3 runs to 13 residues. V dropped 8 bases and J dropped 6 bases, with 16 bases sitting between them. CDR1 and CDR2 (germline): SNHLY, FYNNEI. In DNA, the CDR3 is TGTGCCAGCGGGTCGGACGGGCGGGCTGAAGCTTTCTTT. Its protein product is CASGSDGRAEAFF. Complete variable domain (other parts from reference TRBV2 and TRBJ1-1): EPEVTQTPSHQVTQMGQEVILRCVPISNHLYFYWYRQILGQKVEFLVSFYNNEISEKSEIFDDQFSVERPDGSNFTLKIRSTKLEDSAMYFCASGSDGRAEAFFGQGTRLTVV.

At least ten counts were recorded for this clonotype. V is TRBV12-5 and J is TRBJ1-1, with D unclear. V was clipped by 4 bases and J by 8 bases, with 14 bases between them. Germline V CDR1 and CDR2: LGHNT, FRNRAP. The CDR3 is made up of 13 amino acids. The CDR3 sequence: CASGSSPGGEAFF. For the CDR3, the DNA is TGTGCTAGTGGTTCCTCCCCGGGCGGAGAAGCTTTCTTT.

This clonotype was recorded a few times. The chain carries TRBV4-2 and TRBJ2-5, with D possibly being TRBD2 (6 bases). With 0 bases removed from V and 5 bases from J, the gap between germline ends came to 10 bases. The CDR3 covers 14 residues. CDR1 and CDR2 (germline): LGHNA, YNFKEQ. This chain's CDR3 is CASSQEPLAETQYF. CDR3 coding DNA: TGTGCCAGCAGCCAAGAACCACTAGCCGAGACCCAGTACTTC.

This clonotype was observed at least ten times. The V and J genes are TRBV28 and TRBJ1-1, with unresolved D. Germline V CDR1 and CDR2: MDHEN, SYDVKM. Trimming left V 1 base short and J 0 bases short, with 12 bases between. The CDR3 contains 16 residues. In DNA form, the CDR3 reads TGTGCCAGCAGTTTATTGACTTCTAACATGAACACTGAAGCTTTCTTT. It is translated as CASSLLTSNMNTEAFF.

This clonotype was counted between two and nine times. The V gene is TRBV27, the J gene TRBJ1-1, with 12 nucleotides matching TRBD1. The CDR3 covers 14 residues. V lost 0 bases and J lost 11; bases outside the gene matches: 4. Germline CDR1 MNHEY, CDR2 SMNVEV (reference sequence). The CDR3 loop is CASSLSGTGGKAFF. The CDR3 nucleotides read TGTGCCAGCAGTTTATCGGGGACAGGGGGCAAGGCTTTCTTT.

Only a few counts were recorded for this clonotype. In DNA, the CDR3 is TGTGCCATCAGTGAGTCAATGTACAGCTACGAGCAGTACTTC. It specifies CAISESMYSYEQYF. V usage is TRBV10-3 and J usage is TRBJ2-7; D gene unclear. This CDR3 is built from 14 residues. V shed 0 bases and J shed 3 bases, with 9 bases lying between them. CDR1 ENHRY and CDR2 SYGVKD come from the germline V gene.

This clonotype was found a few times. This chain joins TRBV6-5 and TRBJ1-3, with D possibly matching TRBD1 (6 bases). This CDR3 is 13 amino acids long. CDR1 is MNHEY and CDR2 is SVGAGI in the germline V gene. Trimming took off 4 bases at V and 7 bases at J, with 11 bases between the two ends. CDR3 bases: TGTGCCAGCAGTTCCGGACAGCTTAACACCATATATTTT. It is translated as CASSSGQLNTIYF.

This clonotype was seen repeatedly, ten times or more. The rearrangement links TRBV6-6 to TRBJ2-3; possible D gene TRBD1, 6 bases. Germline V gene sequence: CDR1 MNHNY, CDR2 SVGAGI (reference sequence). This CDR3 is built from 15 residues. V shed 4 bases and J shed 2 bases, with 13 bases lying between them. The CDR3 loop is CASSFQGTLTDTQYF. The CDR3 DNA sequence: TGTGCCAGCAGTTTTCAGGGGACCCTCACAGATACGCAGTATTTT.